Following are 28 T cell receptor beta chains from one sample sequenced in a study of T cell changes during pregnancy in multiple sclerosis (dated by TCRdb to the late 2010s). To prepare the library, the immunoSEQ multiplex PCR assay was applied. TCRdb stores this immuneACCESS table with in-frame sequences only. Part of the clones is absent; in the studies checked, under half of the shortfall reflects unresolved V genes, and no reason is known for the rest. Here the sample has around 70,000 clones; approximately 92% occur a single time. Of the sample, 2% falls within the top ten clones. Sequences were derived from peripheral blood, sampled in the second trimester of pregnancy. The receptors derive from a female donor with multiple sclerosis, enrolled in a pregnancy study.

This sequence joins TRBV28 and TRBJ2-7; tentative D call: TRBD2 (5 bases). Trimming took off 1 base at V and 0 bases at J, with 7 bases between the two ends. This CDR3 has 14 amino acids. CDR1 is MDHEN, CDR2 SYDVKM, per germline. CDR3 amino acids: CASSLSGDSYEQYF. CDR3 sequence (DNA): TGTGCCAGCAGTTTATCCGGGGACTCCTACGAGCAGTACTTC.

The chain uses TRBV27 and TRBJ2-2; 12 bases are shared with TRBD2. This CDR3 has 17 residues. The junction had 6 bases not matched to a gene; V was cut back by 5 bases and J by 2 bases. CDR1 is MNHEY, CDR2 SMNVEV, per germline (reference sequence). The chain's CDR3 is CASSQSSGGVNTGELFF. Here the CDR3 DNA reads TGTGCCAGCAGTCAATCTAGCGGGGGGGTAAACACCGGGGAGCTGTTTTTT.

The chain uses TRBV2 and TRBJ1-2; 8 bases fit TRBD1. Germline CDR1 reads SNHLY; CDR2 reads FYNNEI. After removal of 7 bases from V and 2 bases from J, the junction contained 15 bases not matched to a gene. The CDR3 runs 17 residues. The CDR3 spells CASTLDRTGSLNYGYTF. The CDR3 nucleotides read TGTGCCAGCACCCTCGACCGGACAGGGTCGTTGAACTATGGCTACACCTTC.

CDR3 residues: CASSFPGQQETQYF. The DNA for the CDR3 is TGTGCCAGCAGCTTTCCGGGACAGCAAGAGACCCAGTACTTC. The genes are TRBV11-1 and TRBJ2-5; 7 bases are a match to TRBD1. Unmatched junction bases numbered 3, after V lost 3 bases and J lost 2 bases. Germline CDR1 and CDR2: SGHAT and FQDESV (reference sequence). The CDR3 has 14 residues.

V usage is TRBV19 and J usage is TRBJ2-7; 11 nucleotides line up with TRBD1. The germline V gene has CDR1 LNHDA and CDR2 SQIVND (reference sequence). This CDR3 is 16 amino acids long. V was clipped by 5 bases and J by 3 bases; unmatched bases: 9. The CDR3 reads CASSLGQGALFYEQYF. The CDR3 coding sequence is TGTGCCAGTAGTTTAGGACAGGGGGCATTATTCTACGAGCAGTACTTC.

The rearrangement joins TRBV4-1 to TRBJ2-7; 8 bases agree with TRBD1. The CDR3 spans 16 residues. J was trimmed by 6 bases and V by 0 bases; bases with no gene match: 10. CDR1 MGHRA and CDR2 YSYEKL come from the germline V gene. The CDR3 region has the DNA TGCGCCAGCAGCCAAGATCGCGACAGGGGCTCTTTCGAGCAGTACTTC. It codes for CASSQDRDRGSFEQYF.

The chain has TRBV7-9 and TRBJ2-1; D may be TRBD2 (5 bases). CDR3 length equals 13 residues. Germline CDR1 SEHNR, CDR2 FQNEAQ (reference sequence). V dropped 2 bases and J dropped 5 bases, with 7 bases sitting between them. CDR3 bases: TGTGCCAGCAGCTTACTAGCCCACAATGAGCAGTTCTTC. Its translation: CASSLLAHNEQFF.

This chain connects TRBV18 to TRBJ2-1; 12 bases fit TRBD2. The CDR3 loop spans 15 amino acids. V shed 3 bases, J shed 9 bases, and the junction held 6 bases outside the gene matches. The V gene's germline CDR1 is KGHSH and CDR2 LQKENI. CDR3 DNA: TGTGCCAGCTCACCCGCTAGCGGGAGGGCCCCTGAGCAGTTCTTC. It encodes CASSPASGRAPEQFF.

CDR3 in DNA: TGTGCCAGCAGAAACAAAGAAACAACCGGGACAGGGGCTACAGATACGCAGTATTTT. Its protein is CASRNKETTGTGATDTQYF. The chain couples TRBV28 to TRBJ2-3, with 10 bases matching TRBD1. The ends lost 6 bases at V and 3 bases at J; junction bases unmatched: 18. Germline lookup yields CDR1 MDHEN and CDR2 SYDVKM. This CDR3 region has 19 residues.

The chain links TRBV5-1 to TRBJ2-1; 9 nucleotides align to TRBD1. Germline V gene sequence: CDR1 SGHRS, CDR2 YFSETQ. The CDR3 spans 13 residues. Trimming took 4 bases from V and 8 from J; bases not matched to a gene: 4. The CDR3, as DNA: TGCGCCAGCAGCGTAACAGGGGGCTATGAGCAGTTCTTC. Its protein product is CASSVTGGYEQFF.

The chain joins TRBV7-8 to TRBJ1-5; tentative D call: TRBD1 (5 bases). CDR1 is SGHVS, CDR2 FQNEAQ, per germline. V lost 0 bases and J lost 7, with 10 bases in between. The CDR3 has 14 amino acids. The CDR3 sequence: CASSLAGGGQPQHF. The CDR3, as DNA: TGTGCCAGCAGCTTAGCGGGGGGAGGCCAGCCCCAGCATTTT.

The gene calls are TRBV30 and TRBJ1-4, with TRBD1 identical over 10 bases. J gave up 5 bases and V 2 bases, and 5 bases lay outside the gene matches. This CDR3 comprises 15 residues. Looked up from germline, CDR1 is GTSNPN and CDR2 is SVGIG (reference sequence). CDR3: CAWSPWDRGNEKLFF. The CDR3 coding sequence is TGTGCCTGGAGTCCATGGGACAGGGGAAATGAAAAACTGTTTTTT.

The chain is built from TRBV19 and TRBJ2-1; 7 bases map to TRBD2. The CDR3 loop spans 16 amino acids. After removal of 2 bases from V and 4 bases from J, the junction contained 8 bases not matched to a gene. The germline CDR1 and CDR2 sequences are LNHDA and SQIVND (reference sequence). Here the CDR3 DNA reads TGTGCCAGTAGTATACCCGGGACTACATCATACAATGAGCAGTTCTTC. Translating gives CASSIPGTTSYNEQFF.

This clone was seen once. CDR3 sequence reads: CAMRRDISNTEAFF. The DNA of the CDR3 is TGTGCCATGCGACGGGACATTTCAAACACTGAAGCTTTCTTT. This chain joins TRBV10-3 and TRBJ1-1; D perhaps matches TRBD1 (6 bases). Per the germline V gene, CDR1 is ENHRY and CDR2 is SYGVKD. This CDR3 contains 14 residues. Trimming took off 9 bases at V and 2 bases at J, with 16 bases between the two ends.

This clone was detected only once. The chain employs TRBV25-1 and TRBJ2-1, with a weak D call TRBD1 (6 bases). The CDR3 covers 11 residues. Germline CDR1 reads MGHDK; CDR2 reads SYGVNS. V lost 4 bases and J lost 9, with 7 bases in between. CDR3 in DNA: TGTGCCAGCAGTGTAGGGGGTGAGCAGTTCTTC. Amino acids: CASSVGGEQFF.

The V and J genes are TRBV11-1 and TRBJ2-7; D gene uncertain. The CDR3 has 15 amino acids. The germline V gene encodes CDR1 SGHAT and CDR2 FQDESV (reference sequence). V dropped 5 bases and J dropped 4 bases, with 18 bases sitting between them. Here the CDR3 DNA reads TGTGCCAGCAGCCGAGAAGACCAGCGAATATACGAGCAGTACTTC. Translating it yields CASSREDQRIYEQYF.

This chain links TRBV4-3 with TRBJ2-4; a weak D match, TRBD1 (5 bases). V lost 8 bases and J 7 bases, leaving 15 bases between the germline ends. Looked up from germline, CDR1 is LGHNA and CDR2 is YSLEER. The CDR3 runs to 13 residues. CDR3 loop: CASGEQERNIQYF. The CDR3 region has the DNA TGCGCCAGCGGGGAACAGGAAAGGAACATTCAGTACTTC.

The gene calls are TRBV27 and TRBJ2-5, with no clear D. Germline CDR1 reads MNHEY; CDR2 reads SMNVEV (reference sequence). Trimming left V 4 bases short and J 3 bases short, with 9 bases between. This CDR3 is built from 13 residues. Here the CDR3 reads CASSSSTEETQYF. The CDR3, as DNA: TGTGCCAGCAGTTCCTCCACTGAAGAGACCCAGTACTTC.

The chain uses TRBV5-4 and TRBJ2-3; TRBD2 agrees at 9 bases. CDR3 size: 15 residues. The J segment lost 5 bases and the V segment lost 6 bases, leaving 10 bases of the junction unmatched. Germline CDR1 is SGHNT and CDR2 is YYREEE (reference sequence). The CDR3 coding sequence is TGTGCCAGCACCGTTGGTAGCGGGGGACTAGATACGCAGTATTTT. Residues: CASTVGSGGLDTQYF.

The chain couples TRBV6-4 to TRBJ2-3; 9 bases agree with TRBD2. This CDR3 has 17 amino acids. V gave up 0 bases and J gave up 3 bases; unmatched junction bases: 7. Looked up from germline, CDR1 is MRHNA and CDR2 is SNTAGT. The CDR3 region is CASSDSVGAGGTDTQYF. CDR3 DNA sequence: TGTGCCAGCAGTGACTCCGTCGGGGCGGGAGGGACAGATACGCAGTATTTT.

This chain uses TRBV15 with TRBJ2-7, with TRBD1 matching over 7 bases. The CDR3 totals 15 residues. Germline lookup yields CDR1 LNHNV and CDR2 YYDKDF (reference sequence). The trim removed 4 bases at V and 0 bases at J, leaving 6 bases unmatched. The CDR3 here is CATSISTGSSYEQYF. As DNA, the CDR3 is TGTGCCACCAGCATCTCGACAGGGAGCTCCTACGAGCAGTACTTC.

This clone was counted many times. The rearrangement uses TRBV2 and TRBJ1-2, with 9 bases matching TRBD1. This CDR3 has 13 residues. Per germline, CDR1 SNHLY and CDR2 FYNNEI. V lost 11 bases, J lost 4 bases, and 8 bases stayed unmatched. Here the CDR3 DNA reads TGTGCCGGGGGACAGGGAGGAACCTATGGCTACACCTTC. It translates to CAGGQGGTYGYTF.

The J gene is TRBJ1-5, the V gene TRBV7-8; D is uncertain. V was pared by 5 bases and J by 1 base, with 3 bases between. CDR3 length equals 12 residues. Per the germline V gene, CDR1 is SGHVS and CDR2 is FQNEAQ. The CDR3, as DNA: TGTGCCAGCAGCCAAAGCAATCAGCCCCAGCATTTT. It is translated as CASSQSNQPQHF.

About this clone: Other DNA sequences in this sample translate to the same CDR3. The V and J genes are TRBV28 and TRBJ1-5, with a weak D call TRBD1 (5 bases). Germline V gene sequence: CDR1 MDHEN, CDR2 SYDVKM. This CDR3 has 15 residues. Trimming left V 3 bases short and J 2 bases short, with 11 bases between. CDR3 in DNA: TGTGCCAGCAGTTTTTTGGGGCAAGGCAATCAGCCCCAGCATTTT. Its protein product is CASSFLGQGNQPQHF.

The chain combines TRBV6-6 with TRBJ2-7; 7 bases line up with TRBD2. The CDR3 has 12 amino acids. From germline, CDR1 is MNHNY and CDR2 SVGAGI (reference sequence). With V trimmed by 8 bases and J by 3 bases, 4 bases remained unmatched. The CDR3 loop reads CASARGDYEQYF. CDR3 DNA: TGTGCCAGCGCCCGGGGGGACTACGAGCAGTACTTC.

The V call is TRBV5-6, the J call TRBJ2-7; D not resolved. The CDR3 length is 12 residues. V lost 2 bases and J 0 bases, leaving 3 bases between the germline ends. CDR1 and CDR2 (germline): SGHDT, YYEEEE. CDR3 sequence: CASSFSSYEQYF. The CDR3 DNA sequence: TGTGCCAGCAGCTTCAGCTCCTACGAGCAGTACTTC. Supplemented by reference TRBV5-6 and TRBJ2-7, the full variable domain reads DAGVTQSPTHLIKTRGQQVTLRCSPKSGHDTVSWYQQALGQGPQFIFQYYEEEERQRGNFPDRFSGHQFPNYSSELNVNALLLGDSALYLCASSFSSYEQYFGPGTRLTVT.

The CDR3 DNA sequence: TGTGCCAGCAGCTTCCAGGTGGGCACTGAAGCTTTCTTT. Its protein product is CASSFQVGTEAFF. The J gene is TRBJ1-1, the V gene TRBV13; D is uncertain. Trimming cost V 3 bases and J 4 bases, with 9 bases left between them. Germline CDR1 PRHDT, CDR2 FYEKMQ (reference sequence). CDR3 length: 13 residues.

This chain connects TRBV28 to TRBJ2-4, with D maybe TRBD1 (6 bases). The CDR3 has 16 amino acids. Trimming took 1 base from V and 1 from J, leaving 11 bases between them. From germline, CDR1 is MDHEN and CDR2 SYDVKM. CDR3 in amino acids: CASSLFFGQAKNIQYF. The DNA of the CDR3 is TGTGCCAGCAGTTTATTCTTCGGACAGGCCAAAAACATTCAGTACTTC.